This TCR beta chain was identified in a study of cytotoxic CD8 clonotypes in ibrutinib-treated CLL (dated by TCRdb to about 2021). Some background on the complete study: The cohort was composed of ten to eleven relapsed/refractory and around 15 treatment-naive patients; IGHV unmutated status was identified in approximately 18 patients. Response samples were taken after a median of roughly eleven months on treatment, ranging from about 6 to 40 months. Responses were partial in some 24 patients and complete in 2; after median approximately 67 months follow-up, around 14 stayed in remission and some twelve progressed. On average, each sample yielded about 250,000 productive templates and 80,000 to 95,000 productive rearrangements. Longitudinal samples were obtainable from about 30% of the roughly 90 participants in the trial. Cryopreserved peripheral blood mononuclear cells were obtained prior to treatment, at the time of response, and at either disease progression or sustained remission. Results the study describes overall, beyond this receptor: Clonality rose at ibrutinib response, remained stable during sustained remission, and dropped back toward baseline at progression. Sampling times were not matched between sustained-remission and progressing patients, and lymph node repertoires were not studied. Baseline clonality was found to be higher than that of age-matched healthy donors and was strongly correlated with circulating CD8+ T-cell counts. Public clonotypes were rare and either contracted or stayed stable during treatment, and the rise in clonality at ibrutinib response reflected the expansion of private clonotypes.

A MiSeq instrument was used for deep resolution sequencing, which targeted depths ranging from 1 in 1 million up to 1 in 200,000 T cells, with coverage averaging 10x for each clonotype. The immunoSEQ hsTCRB Kit was used to generate TCR beta libraries. Processing in the source paper ran as follows. The data were analyzed with ImmunoSEQ Analyzer and ImmunoSEQ Data Assistant, and V, D and J gene assignments followed IMGT definitions. Clonality, with values ranging from 0 to 1, was calculated as one minus the normalized Shannon entropy of productive rearrangement frequencies. Only overrepresented clonotypes making up at least 0.05% of the repertoire of each patient were included in the public clonotype analysis. Repertoires from around 13 age-matched healthy donors in immuneACCESS were used as clonality controls. Imported from immuneACCESS, the table was reduced by TCRdb to in-frame sequences with V and J called. These copies leave out some clones; in studies compared against another copy, an unresolved V gene accounts for under half, and the cause of the remainder is not known. The V and J calls and clone size were taken over from that table, and D and trimming were inferred from the DNA. Across this sample there are about 34,000 clones, with roughly three quarters seen only once. Of the sample, about a quarter falls within the top ten clones.

This clone was seen a few times. It has no known antigen specificity. No much larger clone exists at a distance of one base, and base qualities are not known. The CDR3 holds 13 amino acids from the cysteine to the phenylalanine. The kept DNA is CDR3 alone, 39 bases in frame from the first base. V is shortened by 5 bases, J by 4 bases, and the region joining them spans 12 bases. Looking up the germline V gene yields CDR1 SGHAT and CDR2 FQNNGV. Roughly 2 micrograms of genomic DNA were extracted from cryopreserved PBMCs for TCR beta library preparation. Longitudinal blood samples from CLL patients receiving ibrutinib monotherapy were subjected to high-throughput TCR beta sequencing. The patients took part in an open-label, single-center phase 2 trial of ibrutinib monotherapy.

The origin of this receptor is a human donor with chronic lymphocytic leukemia. Source: PBMCs, taken before ibrutinib treatment. The chain links TRBV11-2 with TRBJ2-7, with the identity of the D gene unclear. DNA sequence: TGTGCCAGCAGCCACACATGGGGTTACGAGCAGTACTTC. Its protein is CASSHTWGYEQYF.